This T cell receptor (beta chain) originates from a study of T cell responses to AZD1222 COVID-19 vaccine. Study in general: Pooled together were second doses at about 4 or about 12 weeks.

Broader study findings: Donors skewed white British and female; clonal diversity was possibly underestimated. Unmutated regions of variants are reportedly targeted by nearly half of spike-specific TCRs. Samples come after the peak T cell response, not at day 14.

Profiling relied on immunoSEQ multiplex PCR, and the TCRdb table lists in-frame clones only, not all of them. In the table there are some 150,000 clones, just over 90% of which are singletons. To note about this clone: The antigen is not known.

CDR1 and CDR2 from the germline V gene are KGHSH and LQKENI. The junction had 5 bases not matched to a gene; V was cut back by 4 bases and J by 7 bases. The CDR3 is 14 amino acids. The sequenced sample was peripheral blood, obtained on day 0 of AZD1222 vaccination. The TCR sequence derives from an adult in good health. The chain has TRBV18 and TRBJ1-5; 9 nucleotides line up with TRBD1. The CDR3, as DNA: TGTGCCAGCTCACAAGACAGGGGGATGCAGCCCCAGCATTTT. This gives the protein CASSQDRGMQPQHF.